This TCR beta chain comes out of a study of shared clonotypes between healthy human individuals. Points from the study as a whole: Although depth was large, rarefaction showed that sequencing of the sorted subsets was incomplete.

Germline V CDR1 and CDR2: SGDLS, YYNGEE. The CDR3 consists of 16 residues. V lost 4 bases and J 1 base, leaving 17 bases between the germline ends. Each subset's genomic DNA was split evenly across several immunoSEQ plates. The assay was immunoSEQ multiplex PCR, and TCRdb's table has in-frame clones only and misses some. In the table there are about 960,000 clones, approximately 76% of which are singletons. Details on this clone: Its antigen is as yet unknown.

The sequence was obtained from a man between 18 and 29 years old in good health. This chain joins TRBV9 and TRBJ2-5; D could derive from TRBD1 or TRBD2 (5 bases each). Sequences were obtained from memory CD4+ T cells sorted from blood. The subset is: CD45RA-negative fraction. The DNA of the CDR3 is TGTGCCAGCAGCCCGGGACCTGGAAAATTCCAAGAGACCCAGTACTTC. As protein: CASSPGPGKFQETQYF.